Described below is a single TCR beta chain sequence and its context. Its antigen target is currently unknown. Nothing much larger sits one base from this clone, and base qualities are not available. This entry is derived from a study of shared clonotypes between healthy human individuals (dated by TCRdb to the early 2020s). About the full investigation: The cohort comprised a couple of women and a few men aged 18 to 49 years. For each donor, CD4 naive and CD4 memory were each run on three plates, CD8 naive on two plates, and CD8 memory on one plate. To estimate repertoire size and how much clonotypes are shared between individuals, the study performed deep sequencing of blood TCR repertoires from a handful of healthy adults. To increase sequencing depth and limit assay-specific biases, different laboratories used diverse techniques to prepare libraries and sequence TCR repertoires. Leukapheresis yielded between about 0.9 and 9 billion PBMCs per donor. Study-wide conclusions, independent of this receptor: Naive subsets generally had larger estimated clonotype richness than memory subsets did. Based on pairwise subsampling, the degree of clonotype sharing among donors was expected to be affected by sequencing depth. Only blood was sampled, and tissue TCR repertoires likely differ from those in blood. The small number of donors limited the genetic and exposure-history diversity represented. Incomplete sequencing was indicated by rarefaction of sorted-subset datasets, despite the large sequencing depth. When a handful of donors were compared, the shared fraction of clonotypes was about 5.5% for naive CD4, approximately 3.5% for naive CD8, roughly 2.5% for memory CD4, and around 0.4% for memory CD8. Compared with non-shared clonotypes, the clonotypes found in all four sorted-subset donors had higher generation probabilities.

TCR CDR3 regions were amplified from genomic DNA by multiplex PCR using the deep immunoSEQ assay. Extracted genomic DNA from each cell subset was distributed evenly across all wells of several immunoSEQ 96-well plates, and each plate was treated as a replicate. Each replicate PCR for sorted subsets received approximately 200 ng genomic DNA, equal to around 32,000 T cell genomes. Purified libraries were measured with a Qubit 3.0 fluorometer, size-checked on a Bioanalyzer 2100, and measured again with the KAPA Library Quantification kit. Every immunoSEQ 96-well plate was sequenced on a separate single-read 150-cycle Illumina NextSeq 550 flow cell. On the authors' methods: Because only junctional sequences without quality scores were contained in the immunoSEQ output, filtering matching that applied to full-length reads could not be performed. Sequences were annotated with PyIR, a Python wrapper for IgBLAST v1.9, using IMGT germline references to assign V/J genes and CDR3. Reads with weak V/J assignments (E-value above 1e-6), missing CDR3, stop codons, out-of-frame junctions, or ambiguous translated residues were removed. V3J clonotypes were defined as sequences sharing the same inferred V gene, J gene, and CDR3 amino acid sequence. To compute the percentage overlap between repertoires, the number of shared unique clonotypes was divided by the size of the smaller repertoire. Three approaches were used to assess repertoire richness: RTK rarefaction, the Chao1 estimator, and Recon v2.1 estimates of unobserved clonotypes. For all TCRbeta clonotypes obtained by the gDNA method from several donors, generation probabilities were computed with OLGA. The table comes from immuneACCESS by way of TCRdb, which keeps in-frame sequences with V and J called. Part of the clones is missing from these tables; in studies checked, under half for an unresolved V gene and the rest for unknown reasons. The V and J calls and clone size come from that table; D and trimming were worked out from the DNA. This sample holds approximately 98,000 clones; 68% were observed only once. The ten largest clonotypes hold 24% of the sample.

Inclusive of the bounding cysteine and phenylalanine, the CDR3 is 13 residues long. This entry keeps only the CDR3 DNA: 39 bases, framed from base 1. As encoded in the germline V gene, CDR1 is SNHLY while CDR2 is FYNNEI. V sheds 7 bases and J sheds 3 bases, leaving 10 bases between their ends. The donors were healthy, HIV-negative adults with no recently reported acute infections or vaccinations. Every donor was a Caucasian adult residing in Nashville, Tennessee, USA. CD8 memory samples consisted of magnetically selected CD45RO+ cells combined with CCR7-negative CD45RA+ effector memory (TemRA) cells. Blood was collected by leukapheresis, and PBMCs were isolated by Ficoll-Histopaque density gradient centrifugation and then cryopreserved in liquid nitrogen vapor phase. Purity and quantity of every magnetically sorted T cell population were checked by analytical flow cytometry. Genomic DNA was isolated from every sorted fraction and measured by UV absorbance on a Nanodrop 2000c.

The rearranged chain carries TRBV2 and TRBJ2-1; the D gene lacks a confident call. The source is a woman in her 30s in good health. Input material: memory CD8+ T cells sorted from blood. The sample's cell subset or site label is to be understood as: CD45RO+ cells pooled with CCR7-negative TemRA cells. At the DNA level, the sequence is TGTGCCAGCATTAAAGGGCTCTACAATGAGCAGTTCTTC. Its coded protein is CASIKGLYNEQFF.